The 30 T cell receptor beta chains reported below all come from one sample, sequenced in a study of blood T cell repertoires in COVID-19. Measured with immunoSEQ multiplex PCR; TCRdb has only the in-frame clones, and not every one. The sample comprises roughly 200,000 clones, 88% of which are singletons, and 1.5% to 2% rests with the top ten. Material for sequencing was peripheral blood. Source of these receptors: a man younger than 35 with active or convalescent COVID-19.

The chain links TRBV3-1 (or the pseudogene TRBV3-2) to TRBJ2-2; 9 bases align to TRBD1. Germline CDR1 LGHDT, CDR2 YNNKEL (reference sequence). The length of the CDR3 is 14 residues. V lost 5 bases to trimming and J lost 8 bases; unmatched junction nucleotides: 6. In DNA, the CDR3 is TGTGCCAGCAGCTGGGACAGGGAGGTGGGGGAGCTGTTTTTT. It specifies CASSWDREVGELFF.

J is TRBJ1-2 and V is TRBV29-1, with D hard to call. The CDR3 has 11 amino acids. Germline V gives CDR1 SQVTM, CDR2 ANQGSEA. V gave up 3 bases and J gave up 5 bases, with 7 bases separating them. The CDR3 DNA follows: TGCAGCGTTGATTCGTATTATGGCTACACCTTC. As protein: CSVDSYYGYTF. The full variable domain, its missing parts supplied by reference TRBV29-1 and TRBJ1-2, is SAVISQKPSRDICQRGTSLTIQCQVDSQVTMMFWYRQQPGQSLTLIATANQGSEATYESGFVIDKFPISRPNLTFSTLTVSNMSPEDSSIYLCSVDSYYGYTFGSGTRLTVV.

The chain carries TRBV4-2 and TRBJ1-2, with TRBD1 identical over 7 bases. CDR1 LGHNA and CDR2 YNFKEQ come from the germline V gene. This CDR3 region has 14 residues. The V gene end was trimmed by 0 bases and the J gene end by 8 bases; junction bases not matched to a gene: 6. The CDR3 loop is CASSQDLTGQGYTF. In DNA, the CDR3 is TGTGCCAGCAGCCAAGACCTAACGGGACAGGGCTACACCTTC.

The CDR3 spells CASSNRDRGRGLFF. CDR3 sequence (DNA): TGTGCCAGTAGTAACAGGGACAGGGGAAGGGGACTGTTTTTT. The chain is built from TRBV19 and TRBJ1-4, with TRBD1 matching 10 bases. After removal of 4 bases from V and 13 bases from J, the junction contained 9 bases not matched to a gene. This CDR3 has 14 amino acids. Germline V gene lookup returns CDR1 LNHDA and CDR2 SQIVND (reference sequence). The full variable domain, rest sourced from reference TRBV19 and TRBJ1-4, is DGGITQSPKYLFRKEGQNVTLSCEQNLNHDAMYWYRQDPGQGLRLIYYSQIVNDFQKGDIAEGYSVSREKKESFPLTVTSAQKNPTAFYLCASSNRDRGRGLFFGSGTQLSVL.

The chain carries TRBV25-1 and TRBJ1-2; a weak D match, TRBD1 (5 bases). The germline CDR1 and CDR2 sequences are MGHDK and SYGVNS. CDR3 length: 14 residues. V dropped 5 bases and J dropped 5 bases, with 15 bases sitting between them. CDR3 bases: TGTGCCAGCAGTTCACTCATCGGGGGGTATGGCTACACCTTC. This translates into CASSSLIGGYGYTF.

The chain carries TRBV30 and TRBJ1-3; weak D call: TRBD1 (6 bases). V lost 1 base and J lost 8, with 12 bases in between. In germline, CDR1 is GTSNPN, CDR2 SVGIG (reference sequence). This CDR3 has 13 amino acids. CDR3 protein: CAWSAGGLDTIYF. DNA of the CDR3: TGTGCCTGGAGTGCCGGGGGGCTGGACACCATATATTTT.

The CDR3 loop reads CASRVGQANTEAFF. The CDR3 DNA reads as TGTGCCAGCAGGGTAGGACAGGCGAACACTGAAGCTTTCTTT. The J gene is TRBJ1-1, the V gene TRBV27; 7 bases agree with TRBD1. The CDR3 contains 14 residues. The junction had 5 bases not matched to a gene; V was cut back by 6 bases and J by 1 base. Germline V gene lookup returns CDR1 MNHEY and CDR2 SMNVEV (reference sequence).

The chain recombines TRBV30 with TRBJ1-2; 9 bases agree with TRBD1. V was pared by 3 bases and J by 3 bases, with 11 bases of the junction left unmatched. Germline CDR1 is GTSNPN and CDR2 is SVGIG (reference sequence). This CDR3 comprises 16 residues. CDR3 region: CAWRDTGTGTDYGYTF. CDR3 DNA sequence: TGTGCCTGGAGAGACACCGGGACAGGGACCGACTATGGCTACACCTTC.

The V call is TRBV18, the J call TRBJ2-5; D is ambiguous. Trimming left V 3 bases short and J 4 bases short, with 9 bases between. This CDR3 has 13 residues. In germline, CDR1 is KGHSH, CDR2 LQKENI. CDR3 nucleotide sequence: TGTGCCAGCTCACCGACAAGAAGAGAGACCCAGTACTTC. Translating it yields CASSPTRRETQYF.

CDR3 residues: CASRIGQGTGYTF. The CDR3 DNA follows: TGTGCCAGCAGGATAGGACAGGGAACTGGCTACACCTTC. This chain uses TRBV6-6 with TRBJ1-2, with 8 bases identical to TRBD1. J was trimmed by 7 bases and V by 6 bases; bases with no gene match: 7. Germline V gene data show CDR1 as MNHNY and CDR2 as SVGAGI (reference sequence). The CDR3 is 13 amino acids.

The chain combines TRBV3-1 (or the pseudogene TRBV3-2) with TRBJ1-2; 9 bases match TRBD1. The V gene's germline CDR1 is LGHDT and CDR2 YNNKEL (reference sequence). Unmatched junction bases numbered 5, after V lost 3 bases and J lost 6 bases. This CDR3 contains 14 residues. The DNA of the CDR3 is TGTGCCAGCAGCCAGGACAGGGGATACGATGGCTACACCTTC. As protein: CASSQDRGYDGYTF.

The chain has TRBV11-2 and TRBJ2-7, with a possible D match to TRBD2 (6 bases). This CDR3 spans 13 amino acids. Per the germline V gene, CDR1 is SGHAT and CDR2 is FQNNGV. The V end was cut by 5 bases, the J end by 7 bases, with 15 bases between. This CDR3 is CASSLGRGMEQYF. CDR3 bases: TGTGCCAGCAGCCTGGGCCGGGGGATGGAGCAGTACTTC. Full variable domain (outside the CDR3, taken from reference TRBV11-2 and TRBJ2-7): EAGVAQSPRYKIIEKRQSVAFWCNPISGHATLYWYQQILGQGPKLLIQFQNNGVVDDSQLPKDRFSAERLKGVDSTLKIQPAKLEDSAVYLCASSLGRGMEQYFGPGTRLTVT.

J is TRBJ1-1 and V is TRBV28; 7 bases line up with TRBD1. The CDR3 consists of 17 residues. The V segment lost 5 bases and the J segment 0 bases; nucleotides outside the gene matches: 12. Germline CDR1 MDHEN, CDR2 SYDVKM. CDR3 sequence (DNA): TGTGCCAGCAGTCCAACGAGACACAGGGGCATGAACACTGAAGCTTTCTTT. Translated: CASSPTRHRGMNTEAFF.

The chain recombines TRBV19 with TRBJ2-5, with 7 bases lining up with TRBD2. The V and J ends lost 1 base and 1 base, in that order; junction bases with no gene match: 6. Germline V gene data show CDR1 as LNHDA and CDR2 as SQIVND (reference sequence). CDR3 length: 16 residues. The CDR3 spells CASSIGGGGFQETQYF. Written as DNA, the CDR3 is TGTGCCAGTAGTATAGGTGGCGGGGGTTTCCAAGAGACCCAGTACTTC. Supplemented by reference TRBV19 and TRBJ2-5, the full variable domain reads DGGITQSPKYLFRKEGQNVTLSCEQNLNHDAMYWYRQDPGQGLRLIYYSQIVNDFQKGDIAEGYSVSREKKESFPLTVTSAQKNPTAFYLCASSIGGGGFQETQYFGPGTRLLVL.

The rearrangement joins TRBV4-1 to TRBJ2-3; 8 bases line up with TRBD1. The CDR3 is 16 amino acids. Trimming at V came to 3 bases and at J to 2 bases, leaving 7 bases not matched to a gene. The germline V gene has CDR1 MGHRA and CDR2 YSYEKL. CDR3 coding DNA: TGCGCCAGCAGCCAGAGAGACAGGGGCGCCACAGATACGCAGTATTTT. Residues: CASSQRDRGATDTQYF.

CDR3 in amino acids: CASTTCLFGTSATGGNEQFF. As DNA, the CDR3 is TGTGCCAGCACTACATGTCTATTCGGGACTAGCGCCACAGGAGGGAATGAGCAGTTCTTC. This sequence joins TRBV6-4 and TRBJ2-1; TRBD2 matches at 10 bases. CDR3 length: 20 amino acids. Looked up from germline, CDR1 is MRHNA and CDR2 is SNTAGT. J gave up 7 bases and V 7 bases, and 25 bases lay outside the gene matches.

This chain joins TRBV29-1 and TRBJ2-6, with TRBD1 identical over 8 bases. Germline V CDR1 and CDR2: SQVTM, ANQGSEA. The CDR3 runs to 16 residues. V lost 4 bases and J lost 0; bases outside the gene matches: 5. The CDR3 protein is CSVAGGDPSGANVLTF. The CDR3 coding sequence is TGCAGCGTTGCAGGGGGCGATCCCTCTGGGGCCAACGTCCTGACTTTC.

The CDR3 coding sequence is TGTGCCACCAGTGACCCCGGGACTAGCGGCACAGATACGCAGTATTTT. As protein: CATSDPGTSGTDTQYF. The chain joins TRBV24-1 to TRBJ2-3; 10 bases align to TRBD2. Germline V gene lookup returns CDR1 KGHDR and CDR2 SFDVKD. Unmatched junction bases numbered 4, after V lost 4 bases and J lost 1 base. The length of the CDR3 is 16 residues.

The V call is TRBV27, the J call TRBJ2-2; TRBD2 matches 7 bases. The CDR3 has 14 amino acids. Trimming removed 6 bases from V and 5 bases from J; junction bases left unmatched: 6. The V gene's germline CDR1 is MNHEY and CDR2 SMNVEV (reference sequence). The CDR3 bases are TGTGCCAGCAGGGGAGCGGGACTAACCGGGGAGCTGTTTTTT. It is translated as CASRGAGLTGELFF.

J is TRBJ1-1 and V is TRBV19; D remains ambiguous. V was shortened by 3 bases and J by 0 bases, with 14 bases between the two germline ends. Germline V CDR1 and CDR2: LNHDA, SQIVND (reference sequence). There are 16 residues in the CDR3. The CDR3 loop reads CASSIGRPGMNTEAFF. The CDR3 coding sequence is TGTGCCAGTAGTATTGGGAGGCCGGGGATGAACACTGAAGCTTTCTTT.

The rearrangement links TRBV7-2 to TRBJ2-7; 9 bases line up with TRBD2. This CDR3 is built from 14 residues. V lost 0 bases to trimming and J lost 3 bases; unmatched junction nucleotides: 0. The germline CDR1 and CDR2 sequences are SGHTA and FQGNSA. The CDR3 sequence is CASSLASGGYEQYF. CDR3 DNA sequence: TGTGCCAGCAGCTTAGCTAGCGGGGGCTACGAGCAGTACTTC.

The chain carries TRBV5-4 and TRBJ2-1, with D maybe TRBD1 (6 bases). This CDR3 comprises 16 residues. The V end was cut by 6 bases, the J end by 4 bases, with 20 bases between. Germline V CDR1 and CDR2: SGHNT, YYREEE (reference sequence). The CDR3 spells CASTQGTGQIYNEQFF. For the CDR3, the DNA is TGTGCCAGCACCCAAGGAACGGGACAAATTTACAATGAGCAGTTCTTC. Full variable domain (outside the CDR3, taken from reference TRBV5-4 and TRBJ2-1): ETGVTQSPTHLIKTRGQQVTLRCSSQSGHNTVSWYQQALGQGPQFIFQYYREEENGRGNFPPRFSGLQFPNYSSELNVNALELDDSALYLCASTQGTGQIYNEQFFGPGTRLTVL.

The chain has TRBV10-3 and TRBJ1-1, with 8 positions matching TRBD1. This CDR3 has 15 residues. The trim removed 7 bases at V and 3 bases at J, leaving 10 bases unmatched. Germline V gives CDR1 ENHRY, CDR2 SYGVKD. In DNA, the CDR3 is TGTGCCATCAAAAATCAGGGGGCGGGCTACACTGAAGCTTTCTTT. Amino acids: CAIKNQGAGYTEAFF.

The chain carries TRBV29-1 and TRBJ2-7; 9 bases are shared with TRBD2. The CDR3 covers 13 residues. Germline CDR1 SQVTM, CDR2 ANQGSEA. V was pared by 6 bases and J by 7 bases, with 10 bases of the junction left unmatched. DNA of the CDR3: TGCAGCGTCCAGGGTGCGGGAGGGCGAGAGCAGTACTTC. This encodes CSVQGAGGREQYF.

Comment on this clone: Other nucleotide sequences from this sample produce the same CDR3. The chain joins TRBV7-2 to TRBJ1-1; 10 bases match TRBD1. The CDR3 consists of 15 residues. CDR1 is SGHTA and CDR2 is FQGNSA in the germline V gene. V lost 1 base, J lost 3 bases, and 2 bases stayed unmatched. For the CDR3, the DNA is TGTGCCAGCAGCTTAGATGGGACAGGGGACACTGAAGCTTTCTTT. Translating gives CASSLDGTGDTEAFF.

This clone was picked up one time. In nucleotides, the CDR3 is TGTGCCACCAGCACACCTTTAGCGGGAGGCGGGGAGACCCAGTACTTC. It yields the protein CATSTPLAGGGETQYF. The chain joins TRBV15 to TRBJ2-5; 10 bases align to TRBD2. V shed 4 bases and J 5 bases; nucleotides not matched to a gene: 10. CDR1 and CDR2 from the germline V gene are LNHNV and YYDKDF (reference sequence). The length of the CDR3 is 16 residues.

This chain uses TRBV19 with TRBJ2-1; no firm D call. In germline, CDR1 is LNHDA, CDR2 SQIVND (reference sequence). CDR3 length equals 11 residues. The V and J ends lost 6 bases and 5 bases respectively, with 5 bases between them. The CDR3 sequence: CASRQNNEQFF. The CDR3 DNA sequence: TGTGCCAGTAGACAAAACAATGAGCAGTTCTTC.

V is TRBV14 and J is TRBJ2-7; TRBD2 aligns across 7 bases. Germline V gives CDR1 SGHDN, CDR2 FVKESK. This CDR3 has 16 residues. The junction had 12 bases not matched to a gene; V was cut back by 1 base and J by 6 bases. The DNA of the CDR3 is TGTGCCAGCAGCCAAGCTAGCGGTAGCTACTTGGGCGAGCAGTACTTC. It is translated as CASSQASGSYLGEQYF.

V and J are TRBV2 and TRBJ2-2, with TRBD2 matching over 13 bases. CDR1 and CDR2 (germline): SNHLY, FYNNEI. The junction had 14 bases not matched to a gene; V was cut back by 8 bases and J by 5 bases. The CDR3 is made up of 18 amino acids. The CDR3 protein is CASGKGTSGNLRTGELFF. The CDR3 DNA reads TGTGCCAGCGGCAAGGGGACTAGCGGGAATCTGCGGACCGGGGAGCTGTTTTTT.

This chain links TRBV14 with TRBJ2-1; 16 positions match TRBD2. V shed 3 bases, J shed 9 bases, and the junction held 2 bases outside the gene matches. Germline V gene sequence: CDR1 SGHDN, CDR2 FVKESK. This CDR3 is 15 amino acids long. The CDR3 loop is CASSQGLAGGSEQFF. The DNA of the CDR3 is TGTGCCAGCAGCCAGGGACTAGCGGGGGGGTCTGAGCAGTTCTTC.